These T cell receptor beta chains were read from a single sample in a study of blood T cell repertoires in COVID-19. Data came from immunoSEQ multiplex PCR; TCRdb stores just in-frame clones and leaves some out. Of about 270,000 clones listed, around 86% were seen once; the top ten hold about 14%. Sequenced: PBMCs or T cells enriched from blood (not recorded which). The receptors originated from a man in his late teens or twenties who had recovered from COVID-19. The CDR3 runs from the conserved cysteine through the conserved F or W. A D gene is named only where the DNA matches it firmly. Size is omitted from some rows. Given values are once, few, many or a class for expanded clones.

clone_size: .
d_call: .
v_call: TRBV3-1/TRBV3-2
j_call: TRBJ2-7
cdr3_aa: CASSRRGGSYEQYF
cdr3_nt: TGTGCCAGCAGCCGGAGGGGAGGTAGCTACGAGCAGTACTTC

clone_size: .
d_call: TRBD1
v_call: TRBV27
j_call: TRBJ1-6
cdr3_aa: CASSVTGTGIRAFDSPLHF
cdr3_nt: TGTGCCAGCAGCGTTACCGGGACAGGGATTAGGGCCTTCGATTCACCCCTCCACTTT

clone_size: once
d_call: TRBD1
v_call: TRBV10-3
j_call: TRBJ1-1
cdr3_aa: CAISGTGNTEAFF
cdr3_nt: TGTGCCATCAGCGGGACAGGGAACACTGAAGCTTTCTTT

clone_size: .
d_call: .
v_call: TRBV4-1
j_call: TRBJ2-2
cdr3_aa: CASSHSWNTGELFF
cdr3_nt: TGCGCCAGCAGCCATTCGTGGAACACCGGGGAGCTGTTTTTT

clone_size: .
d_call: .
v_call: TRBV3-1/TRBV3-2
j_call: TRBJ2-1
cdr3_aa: CASSQVGDEQFF
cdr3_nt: TGTGCCAGCAGCCAAGTCGGTGATGAGCAGTTCTTC

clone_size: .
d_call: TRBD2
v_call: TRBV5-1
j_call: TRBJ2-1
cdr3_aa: CASSPGTSGERQFF
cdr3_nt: TGCGCCAGCAGCCCCGGGACTAGCGGGGAGCGGCAGTTCTTC

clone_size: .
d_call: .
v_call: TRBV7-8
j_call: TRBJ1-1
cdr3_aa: CASRNRVTNTEAFF
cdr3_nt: TGTGCCAGCAGGAACAGGGTGACCAACACTGAAGCTTTCTTT

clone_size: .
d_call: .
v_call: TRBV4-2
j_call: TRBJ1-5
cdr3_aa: CASSQDSNQPQHF
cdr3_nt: TGTGCCAGCAGCCAGGACAGTAATCAGCCCCAGCATTTT

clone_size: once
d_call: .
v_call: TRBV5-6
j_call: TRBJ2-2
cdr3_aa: CASYHGAETGELFF
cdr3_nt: TGTGCCAGCTACCATGGGGCAGAAACCGGGGAGCTGTTTTTT

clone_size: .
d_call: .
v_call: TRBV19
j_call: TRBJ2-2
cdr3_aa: CASSIYGAGTGELFF
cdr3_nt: TGTGCCAGTAGTATTTACGGAGCCGGCACCGGGGAGCTGTTTTTT

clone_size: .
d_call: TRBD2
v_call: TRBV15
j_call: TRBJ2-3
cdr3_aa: CATSRDLGLAGVGDTQYF
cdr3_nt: TGTGCCACCAGCAGAGATTTAGGACTAGCGGGAGTCGGAGATACGCAGTATTTT

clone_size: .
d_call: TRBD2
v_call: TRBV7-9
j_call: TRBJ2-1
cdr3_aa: CASSLEAGIEQFF
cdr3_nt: TGTGCCAGCAGCTTGGAAGCGGGAATTGAGCAGTTCTTC

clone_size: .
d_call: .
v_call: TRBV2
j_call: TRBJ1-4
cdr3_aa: CASSDEAYEKLFF
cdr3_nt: TGTGCCAGCAGTGACGAGGCTTATGAAAAACTGTTTTTT

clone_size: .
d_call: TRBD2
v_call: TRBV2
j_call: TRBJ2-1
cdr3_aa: CASRRLAGGPNEQFF
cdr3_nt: TGTGCCAGCAGGAGACTAGCGGGAGGGCCCAATGAGCAGTTCTTC

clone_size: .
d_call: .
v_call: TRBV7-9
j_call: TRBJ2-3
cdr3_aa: CASSFRGASTDTQYF
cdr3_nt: TGTGCCAGCAGCTTCAGGGGGGCGAGCACAGATACGCAGTATTTT

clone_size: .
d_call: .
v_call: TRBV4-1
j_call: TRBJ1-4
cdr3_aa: CASSQWAVNEKLFF
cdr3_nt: TGCGCCAGCAGCCAATGGGCAGTGAATGAAAAACTGTTTTTT

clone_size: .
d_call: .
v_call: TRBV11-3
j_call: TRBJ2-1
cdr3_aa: CASSFRGNSYNEQFF
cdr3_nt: TGTGCCAGCAGCTTTCGGGGAAATAGCTACAATGAGCAGTTCTTC